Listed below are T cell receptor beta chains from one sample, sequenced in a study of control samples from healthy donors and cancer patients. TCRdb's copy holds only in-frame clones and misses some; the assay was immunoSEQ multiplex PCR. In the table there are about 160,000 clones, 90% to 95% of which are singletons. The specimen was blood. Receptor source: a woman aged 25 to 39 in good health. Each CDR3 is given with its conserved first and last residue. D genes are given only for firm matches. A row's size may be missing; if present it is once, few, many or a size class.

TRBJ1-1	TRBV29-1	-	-	CSARSAGVGTEAFF	TGCAGCGCCCGAAGTGCAGGGGTGGGCACTGAAGCTTTCTTT
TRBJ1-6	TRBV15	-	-	CATSRDAGGAHSPLHF	TGTGCCACCAGCAGAGACGCCGGGGGCGCACACTCACCCCTCCACTTT
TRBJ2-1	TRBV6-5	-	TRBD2	CASSYSSGGSYNEQFF	TGTGCCAGCAGTTACTCGAGCGGGGGTTCCTACAATGAGCAGTTCTTC
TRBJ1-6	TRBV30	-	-	CAWSRGLGNSPLHF	TGTGCCTGGAGTAGGGGCCTGGGCAATTCACCCCTCCACTTT
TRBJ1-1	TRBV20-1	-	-	CSVGREAFF	TGCAGTGTTGGCAGGGAAGCTTTCTTT
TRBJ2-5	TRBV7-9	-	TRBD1	CASSPDRVWKTQYF	TGTGCCAGCAGCCCCGACAGGGTTTGGAAGACCCAGTACTTC
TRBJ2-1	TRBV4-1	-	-	CASSQGLLSSYNEQFF	TGCGCCAGCAGCCAAGGCCTTCTGAGCTCCTACAATGAGCAGTTCTTC
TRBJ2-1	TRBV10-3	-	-	CAIKGLLTGEQFF	TGTGCCATCAAAGGACTACTGACGGGCGAGCAGTTCTTC
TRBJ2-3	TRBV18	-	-	CASSLLTLDPDTQYF	TGTGCCAGCTCATTACTCACCCTCGACCCAGATACGCAGTATTTT
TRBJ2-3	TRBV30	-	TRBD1	CAWSVTRGLSDTQYF	TGTGCCTGGAGTGTAACCAGGGGGCTATCAGATACGCAGTATTTT
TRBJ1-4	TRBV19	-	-	CASKSAIRFGEKLFF	TGTGCCAGTAAATCTGCAATTCGGTTCGGTGAAAAACTGTTTTTT
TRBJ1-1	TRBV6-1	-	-	CASSEDQVNTEAFF	TGTGCCAGCAGTGAAGATCAGGTTAACACTGAAGCTTTCTTT
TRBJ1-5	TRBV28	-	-	CASSLSSDQPQHF	TGTGCCAGCAGTTTATCAAGTGATCAGCCCCAGCATTTT
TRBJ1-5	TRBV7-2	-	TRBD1	CASSRDSRNQPQHF	TGTGCCAGCAGCCGGGACAGTCGCAATCAGCCCCAGCATTTT
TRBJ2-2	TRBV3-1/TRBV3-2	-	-	CASSLTSSGELFF	TGTGCCAGCAGCCTAACTAGCTCCGGGGAGCTGTTTTTT
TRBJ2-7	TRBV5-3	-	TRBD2	CARSLVLGTSGAYEQYF	TGTGCCAGAAGCTTAGTTCTCGGGACTAGCGGAGCCTACGAGCAGTACTTC
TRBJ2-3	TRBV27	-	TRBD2	CASSPLAGGVPDTQYF	TGTGCCAGCAGTCCCCTAGCGGGAGGGGTTCCAGATACGCAGTATTTT
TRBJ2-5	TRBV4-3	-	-	CASSHSGLRDETQYF	TGCGCCAGCAGCCACTCGGGCCTAAGGGACGAGACCCAGTACTTC
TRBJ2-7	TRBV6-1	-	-	CASSEGPDLAGSEYF	TGTGCCAGCAGTGAAGGCCCCGATCTAGCAGGATCAGAGTACTTC
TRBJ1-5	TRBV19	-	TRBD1	CATDRGYSNQPQHF	TGTGCCACCGACAGGGGTTATAGCAATCAGCCCCAGCATTTT
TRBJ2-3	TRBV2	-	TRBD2	CASSERREGLVDTQYF	TGTGCCAGCAGTGAAAGGCGGGAGGGCCTGGTAGATACGCAGTATTTT
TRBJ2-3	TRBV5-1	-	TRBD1	CASSIISRDRGSSTDTQYF	TGCGCCAGCAGCATTATTTCTCGGGACAGGGGGTCTAGCACAGATACGCAGTATTTT
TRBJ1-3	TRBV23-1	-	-	CVQGHSSGNTIYF	TGCGTACAGGGCCATAGCTCTGGAAACACCATATATTTT
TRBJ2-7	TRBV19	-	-	CASSIRAWGYGQYF	TGTGCCAGTAGTATCAGGGCGTGGGGGTACGGGCAGTACTTC
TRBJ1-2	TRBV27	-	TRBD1	CASSPQGFYGYTF	TGTGCCAGCAGTCCACAGGGGTTCTATGGCTACACCTTC
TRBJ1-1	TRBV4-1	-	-	CASSQGPGASNTEAFF	TGCGCCAGCAGCCAAGGCCCTGGGGCCTCGAACACTGAAGCTTTCTTT
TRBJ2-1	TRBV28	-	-	CASRKLEVNEQFF	TGTGCCAGCAGGAAACTAGAGGTCAATGAGCAGTTCTTC
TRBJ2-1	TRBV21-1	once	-	CASSKVGGPGTRVSEQFF	TGTGCCAGCAGCAAAGTGGGAGGCCCCGGGACTAGGGTTTCTGAGCAGTTCTTC
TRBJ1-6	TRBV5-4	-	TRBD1	CASSQTGGPSRRSPLHF	TGTGCCAGCAGCCAGACAGGGGGCCCAAGTAGGAGGTCACCCCTCCACTTT
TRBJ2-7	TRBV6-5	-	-	CASRTRQNYEQYF	TGTGCCAGCAGGACTAGACAGAACTACGAGCAGTACTTC
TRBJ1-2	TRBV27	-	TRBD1	CASSFVQGADYGYTF	TGTGCCAGCAGTTTTGTACAGGGGGCGGACTATGGCTACACCTTC
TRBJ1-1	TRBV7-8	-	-	CASSIVRADTEAFF	TGTGCCAGCAGTATTGTCCGGGCCGACACTGAAGCTTTCTTT
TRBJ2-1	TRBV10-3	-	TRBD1	CATSGTGFTLSSYNEQFF	TGTGCCACGTCCGGGACAGGGTTTACCCTGAGCTCCTACAATGAGCAGTTCTTC
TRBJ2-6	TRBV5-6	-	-	CASSSGANVLTF	TGTGCCAGCAGCTCTGGGGCCAACGTCCTGACTTTC
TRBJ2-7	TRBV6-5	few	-	CASSSGLEAYEQYF	TGTGCCAGCAGTTCGGGTCTCGAAGCCTACGAGCAGTACTTC
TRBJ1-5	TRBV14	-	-	CASSQLQGEQPQHF	TGTGCCAGCAGCCAACTACAGGGAGAACAGCCCCAGCATTTT
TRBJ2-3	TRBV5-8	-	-	CASSFSALSTDTQYF	TGTGCCAGCAGCTTTTCGGCCCTGAGCACAGATACGCAGTATTTT
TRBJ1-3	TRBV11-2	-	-	CASSFNRDLTPSGNTIYF	TGTGCCAGCAGCTTTAACCGGGACTTGACCCCTTCTGGAAACACCATATATTTT
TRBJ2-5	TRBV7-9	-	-	CASSLASGPQETQYF	TGTGCCAGCAGCTTAGCATCCGGACCACAAGAGACCCAGTACTTC
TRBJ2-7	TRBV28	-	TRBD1	CASWAATGGSYEQYF	TGTGCCAGCTGGGCCGCCACAGGGGGCTCCTACGAGCAGTACTTC